The present entry profiles one TCR beta chain with its context. This receptor's antigen is unknown. Base quality data are lacking; no much larger clone is found one base away. The cohort was made up of 650 to 700 healthy bone marrow donors. At the time of sampling, every cohort member was nominally healthy, though immune exposures that went unrecorded were likely present. The donor tested CMV seronegative, placing the donor among the 300 to 450 seronegative members of the cohort. A peripheral blood sample was collected from each donor, and TCR beta sequencing was performed on peripheral blood mononuclear cells. Genomic DNA extraction from the blood cell samples was performed with the Qiagen DNeasy Blood Extraction Kit. The sample is drawn from a study of cytomegalovirus exposure and HLA in healthy donors (dated by TCRdb to 2016 to 2017). Context from the whole study: An earlier analysis of 550 to 700 of the donors reported 250 to 300 Gb of sequence data and 117 million unique TCR beta sequences from approximately 180 million T cells. The number of typed donors differed by locus: roughly 629-640 for A, B, C, DRB1 and DQB1; some 500 for DQA1; around 580 for DPA1; and around 470 for DPB1. Among the roughly 400 genotyped donors, about 85% belonged to the genetic ancestry cluster associated with self-reported Caucasian donors. A later genetic analysis used genome-wide SNP genotypes for about three fifths of the 666 donors, treating that subset as a discovery cohort. In the later analysis, no new phenotypic data were used to find candidate immune exposures; instead, reliance was placed on TCR beta sequences and their occurrence across donors. An early release covering roughly 580 HLA-typed donors comprised 250 to 350 gigabases of sequencing data and around 80 million unique TCR sequences. All discovery cohort repertoires had been generated using a single sequencing platform. Among approximately 370 genotyped donors of the cohort, an average of approximately 220,000 unique TCR beta nucleotide sequences was sequenced per donor, of which 15% to 20% were non-productive. The study combined high-throughput TCR immunosequencing, statistical association of individual TCRs with disease status, and machine learning to predict cytomegalovirus infection status. An earlier analysis of some 500 of the donors applied high-throughput TCR beta sequencing to assess whether each TCR beta V gene segment acted as functional or pseudogenic. HLA typing included class I and class II loci at four-digit resolution. The T cell repertoires of around 730 subjects were profiled by immunosequencing and related to cytomegalovirus serostatus. Donor age, sex, ethnicity and CMV serostatus were compiled alongside the repertoire data. In addition to the first cohort of several hundred subjects, a separate validation cohort of 130 or so different subjects was used. The aim of the study was to test whether cataloging public T cell receptors could identify signatures of past pathogen exposure. A later analysis re-examined previously published TCR beta repertoires from about 700 donors and added high-resolution HLA genotyping to investigate patterns of TCR occurrence. A few DR-DQ haplotypes were treated as single units for association and clustering because of strong linkage in the cohort. General findings and caveats noted by the study authors: A later analysis found that TCR association rates varied across HLA loci, with DRB1 alleles showing the most associated TCRs and HLA-C alleles the fewest. At a false discovery rate of 0.05, a later analysis linked some 18,000 TCR beta sequences to specific HLA alleles. A later genetic analysis reported fewer N-insertions in productive TCRs among donors in an Asian-associated ancestry cluster than the roughly 720-donor mean. A later analysis found that HLA-associated TCR beta chains were more clonally expanded and had lower generation probabilities than equally common non-associated chains. Correlated functional status among segregating V segments might be attributable to linkage disequilibrium, but an unknown experimental factor could not be ruled out. CMV serostatus was the only immune exposure information available for the cohort. The presence/absence analyses assumed that sequencing depth was roughly uniform across donors, and that assumption may not be true. The authors suggested that the approach could potentially be generalized to other disease states and immunological phenotypes. While some public TCRs were present in many individuals, most TCR sequences turned up only very rarely across donors. A further reported finding was that TCR beta sequences accurately predicted the HLA-A and HLA-B alleles for most subjects in the first cohort. Because HLA typing was missing for some donors at each locus, association tests included only the typed subset. When HLA alleles, especially DR and DQ, strongly co-occurred, TCR associations were difficult to assign to individual alleles. A later analysis found that most CMV-associated TCR beta chains appeared HLA-restricted, with HLA associations seemingly driven largely by CMV exposure. Only TCR beta chains were sequenced in this cohort, and the absence of alpha or paired-chain data limited detectable features. A total of about 150 TCR beta chains were listed by the study as associated with cytomegalovirus. Because counts were too low, seventeen rarely observed V segments, including chromosome 9 orphons, were left out of the earlier analysis of 500 to 750 of the donors. A cluster of highly shared sequence variants was judged likely to represent a technical artifact of the sequencing pipeline. In an earlier analysis of about 550 of the donors, most TCR beta V segments were observed in productive rearrangements about 87% or about 30% of the time, broadly matching IMGT annotations. Cytomegalovirus status was reported to be diagnosed by the classifier with high specificity and sensitivity in both the original and validation cohorts. The 87-base-pair reads could not distinguish some IMGT-functional V segments, including TRBV6-2 and TRBV6-3, so those segments were excluded. Several of the top co-occurrence clusters appeared to be linked to parvovirus B19, influenza, CMV and Epstein-Barr virus, according to a later analysis. In a later genetic analysis, a missense DCLRE1C variant was associated with V-gene and J-gene trimming of TCR beta chains, and the association was replicated in an independent cohort. In vitro tests confirmed that a few of the cytomegalovirus-associated TCR beta chains recognize cytomegalovirus antigens.

Libraries were built with the immunoSEQ multiplex PCR assay. For the multiplex PCR, a mixture combining 60 forward primers for TCR Vbeta segments and 13 reverse primers for TCR Jbeta segments was used. A multiplex PCR assay on genomic DNA amplified the CDR3 region of rearranged TCR beta genes. The amplified TCR beta libraries were sequenced on the Illumina HiSeq System as 87-base-pair reads. The study's own analysis went as follows. A later analysis counted about 80 million unique TCR beta chains across the 500 to 850 repertoires, and around 9.9 million of these chains were shared by at least two donors. Raw reads were error-corrected and collapsed into unique sequences by a nearest-neighbor algorithm in which closely related sequences were merged to remove PCR and sequencing errors. CDR3 sequences were aligned to IMGT reference sequences to assign V, D and J gene segments. For a sequence to be retained, at least a six-nucleotide match to both a V gene segment and a J gene segment was required. A rearrangement counted as productive if the CDR3 had no stop codons and remained in frame with V and J, and every other rearrangement counted as non-productive. CDR3 was defined by IMGT convention, running from the second conserved V-encoded cysteine to the conserved J-encoded phenylalanine. In an earlier analysis of 500 to 650 of the donors, sequences lacking an unambiguous match to a single V gene segment were excluded. An earlier analysis of just under 600 of the donors called V segments functional above 56.7% productive rearrangements and segregating when the between-donor standard deviation exceeded 5%. A statistical classification framework was built to diagnose cytomegalovirus status from the catalog of TCR beta chain sequences. In a later analysis, TCR nucleotide sequences were compared against IMGT/GENE-DB human TR gene sequences so that V and J genes could be assigned. The TCRdist pipeline was used in a later analysis to assign CDR3 sequences and most-parsimonious VDJ recombination scenarios. In a later analysis, each TCR beta chain was defined by its CDR3 amino acid sequence together with its V-gene family, and reads without a unique V-gene family were excluded. A later analysis removed 592 highly shared, low-generation-probability nucleotide sequences to deal with suspected cross-contamination and a sequencing artifact. A later analysis calculated a clonal expansion index for each public chain from normalized within-repertoire ranks of inferred template counts. In a later analysis, generation probabilities were computed using a VDJ recombination model fitted to out-of-frame rearrangements, and the results were checked against IGoR. Hypergeometric tests were used in a later analysis to score TCR-TCR, TCR-HLA and TCR-CMV co-occurrence, with a repertoire-size bias correction applied to the TCR pairs. To estimate false discovery rates, a later analysis permuted the HLA or CMV assignments 20 times. In a later analysis, co-occurring TCRs were grouped using DBSCAN, and TCRdist sequence similarity was added for clustering within HLA-allele-positive subsets. Repertoires with fewer than 30,000 or more than 120,000 public chains were left out of co-occurrence clustering, as were roughly five repertoires with anomalous nucleotide sharing. TCRdb obtained this table from immuneACCESS and retained in-frame rearrangements with V and J assigned. These tables miss some clones; where compared with another copy, unresolved V genes account for less than half of the shortfall, and the remainder is unexplained. That table supplies the V and J calls and clone size; D and trimming were determined from the DNA. This sample comprises more than 80,000 clones, 70% to 75% of them detected only once. The biggest ten clones account for over 2.5% of the sample.

V is pruned by 7 bases and J by 4 bases, leaving 8 bases of the junction without a gene match. The CDR1 and CDR2 encoded by the germline V gene are SQVTM and ANQGSEA. Inclusive of the bounding cysteine and phenylalanine, the CDR3 is 13 residues long. Only the CDR3 portion is preserved as DNA: 39 bases, with reading frame beginning at the first base. The chain couples TRBV29-1 to TRBJ2-7; the junction holds 9 bases that match TRBD2. This sequence was found in a female donor in good health and CMV-seronegative. Sequencing was performed on PBMCs. The CDR3 amino acid sequence is: CSGGAGGRYEQYF. Read as DNA, the sequence is TGCAGCGGGGGTGCGGGAGGGCGATACGAGCAGTACTTC.